This T cell receptor (beta chain) was recorded in a study of technical replicates of blood from a handful of donors. The method was immunoSEQ multiplex PCR; TCRdb's version includes in-frame clones alone and lacks a portion of them. The sample has approximately 70,000 clones; more than 90% are singletons. Germline lookup yields CDR1 LNHDA and CDR2 SQIVND (reference sequence). V was clipped by 3 bases and J by 1 base, with 12 bases between them. The CDR3 spans 15 residues. The receptor comes from a human donor in good health. The V and J genes are TRBV19 and TRBJ1-1; possible D gene TRBD1, 5 bases. The material sequenced was T cells isolated from PBMCs. CDR3 bases: TGTGCCAGTAGTATTCAGGGAGGATGGAACACTGAAGCTTTCTTT. This sequence encodes CASSIQGGWNTEAFF.